Listed here is a single TCR beta chain. Ages ranged from roughly 18 to 100 years, with residence in fewer than 25 US areas. Recovered status applied to Cohort 3 donors who had two consecutive negative PCRs. It also applied to those with clearance or with symptom resolution. Per germline, CDR1 SGHDT and CDR2 YYEEEE. The CDR3 loop spans 15 amino acids. J gave up 6 bases and V 1 base, and 6 bases lay outside the gene matches. This specimen comes from a study of blood T cell repertoires in COVID-19. Looking at the study overall: PBMCs, B-cell-depleted T cells, or T cells provided the cDNA or gDNA that made up the material.

In the original processing: Amplifying reference gene primers gave estimates of nucleated cell counts. Generated by immunoSEQ multiplex PCR, the TCRdb table keeps only in-frame clones and is missing some. The DNA was the basis for D and trimming; V, J and clone size are from that table. The top ten clones hold approximately 15% of a sample with roughly 220,000 clones, approximately 82% of them seen once. The sequence came from a man aged 35 to 55 who had recovered from COVID-19. The chain couples TRBV5-6 to TRBJ2-4; 8 bases are a match to TRBD1. Sequencing input: PBMCs or T cells enriched from blood (not recorded which). CDR3 sequence reads: CASSLIDRGRNIQYF. DNA of the CDR3: TGTGCCAGCAGCTTGATTGACAGGGGTAGAAACATTCAGTACTTC.